What follows are 16 T cell receptor beta chains derived from one specimen sequenced in a study of blood T cell repertoires in COVID-19. Produced via immunoSEQ multiplex PCR; TCRdb's table is partial and in-frame only. The sample consists of over 100,000 clones, over 75% of them appearing once. The sequenced material came from peripheral blood. All receptors derive from a woman in her forties or fifties with acute or convalescent COVID-19.

The chain links TRBV30 to TRBJ1-6; 7 bases align to TRBD1. Germline CDR1 GTSNPN, CDR2 SVGIG (reference sequence). Trimming removed 0 bases from V and 7 bases from J; junction bases left unmatched: 3. The CDR3 runs 14 residues. CDR3: CAWSVVRGNSPLHF. The CDR3 DNA follows: TGTGCCTGGAGTGTAGTCAGGGGGAATTCACCCCTCCACTTT.

The chain carries TRBV19 and TRBJ1-2; D is unresolved. Per the germline V gene, CDR1 is LNHDA and CDR2 is SQIVND (reference sequence). The CDR3 has 14 residues. V lost 3 bases to trimming and J lost 4 bases, with 12 bases between them. CDR3 sequence: CASSIGGLGYGYTF. The CDR3 nucleotides read TGTGCCAGTAGTATCGGAGGGCTTGGCTATGGCTACACCTTC.

The chain carries TRBV3-1 (or the pseudogene TRBV3-2) and TRBJ2-1; D is undetermined. Trimming pared 4 bases from V and 4 bases from J, leaving 11 bases between. The CDR3 has 14 amino acids. CDR1 LGHDT and CDR2 YNNKEL come from the germline V gene (reference sequence). For the CDR3, the DNA is TGTGCCAGCAGCCGCACCGGAGAATACAATGAGCAGTTCTTC. The encoded protein is CASSRTGEYNEQFF.

A few counts support this clone. The CDR3 spells CASSPARGGQTELFF. CDR3 sequence (DNA): TGTGCCAGCAGTCCCGCGAGGGGGGGCCAGACGGAACTGTTTTTT. V usage is TRBV27 and J usage is TRBJ1-4; D perhaps matches TRBD1 (6 bases). The CDR3 consists of 15 residues. V lost 5 bases to trimming and J lost 12 bases, with 22 bases between them. Germline CDR1 MNHEY, CDR2 SMNVEV (reference sequence). Looking up the rest from reference TRBV27 and TRBJ1-4 gives the full variable domain: EAQVTQNPRYLITVTGKKLTVTCSQNMNHEYMSWYRQDPGLGLRQIYYSMNVEVTDKGDVPEGYKVSRKEKRNFPLILESPSPNQTSLYFCASSPARGGQTELFFGSGTQLSVL.

Remarks on this clone: Germline and junction disagree at one end, which may indicate a read error. The chain links TRBV2 to TRBJ1-5, with D possibly matching TRBD1 (6 bases). The CDR3 extends over 17 amino acids. CDR1 and CDR2 (germline): SNHLY, FYNNEI. CDR3 protein: CASREEGGRVSNQPQHF. CDR3 in DNA: TGTGCCAGCAGGGAAGAGGGGGGGCGGGTGAGCAATCAGCCCCAGCATTTT.

This clone was detected a few times. The chain carries TRBV10-2 and TRBJ1-5; perhaps TRBD1 as D (6 bases). CDR1 and CDR2 (germline): WSHSY, SAAADI. With 5 bases removed from V and 4 bases from J, the gap between germline ends came to 9 bases. This CDR3 spans 13 amino acids. CDR3 residues: CASSTQGNQPQHF. The CDR3 DNA reads TGCGCCAGCAGTACACAGGGTAATCAGCCCCAGCATTTT.

V usage is TRBV5-4 and J usage is TRBJ2-1, with 9 positions matching TRBD2. Germline lookup yields CDR1 SGHNT and CDR2 YYREEE (reference sequence). CDR3 length: 16 amino acids. V gave up 3 bases and J gave up 3 bases; unmatched junction bases: 7. CDR3 amino acids: CASSSTEAGGYNEQFF. In DNA form, the CDR3 reads TGTGCCAGCAGCTCAACAGAAGCGGGGGGCTACAATGAGCAGTTCTTC.

The rearrangement uses TRBV4-1 and TRBJ1-4, with 10 positions matching TRBD1. The CDR3 covers 17 residues. The V gene end was trimmed by 0 bases and the J gene end by 5 bases; junction bases not matched to a gene: 6. Germline CDR1 reads MGHRA; CDR2 reads YSYEKL. CDR3 region: CASSQDRPDRGNEKLFF. CDR3 DNA sequence: TGCGCCAGCAGCCAAGATAGGCCGGACAGGGGGAATGAAAAACTGTTTTTT.

V is TRBV18 and J is TRBJ1-6, with TRBD1 matching 12 bases. V lost 4 bases to trimming and J lost 10 bases; unmatched junction nucleotides: 5. Germline V gene sequence: CDR1 KGHSH, CDR2 LQKENI. This CDR3 is built from 15 residues. The CDR3 nucleotides read TGTGCCAGCTCACGGGGGACAGGGGGCGAATCACCCCTCCACTTT. As protein: CASSRGTGGESPLHF.

The chain has TRBV5-1 and TRBJ2-7; D is ambiguous. Trimming pared 4 bases from V and 5 bases from J, leaving 22 bases between. Germline CDR1 is SGHRS and CDR2 is YFSETQ. The CDR3 spans 16 residues. The CDR3 DNA follows: TGCGCCAGCAGCCCCACGACTGGAGCCGGAGAAGACGAGCAGTACTTC. Translated: CASSPTTGAGEDEQYF.

The chain is built from TRBV6-5 and TRBJ2-2, with 8 positions matching TRBD1. Losses at the gene ends were 7 bases for V and 3 bases for J; bases not matched to a gene: 4. This CDR3 is built from 14 residues. Germline values: CDR1 MNHEY, CDR2 SVGAGI. The CDR3 protein is CASTGRGHTGELFF. CDR3 coding DNA: TGTGCCAGCACGGGCAGGGGGCACACCGGGGAGCTGTTTTTT.

The CDR3, as DNA: TGTGCCAGCAGTTACAGTGGGTACGAGCAGTACTTC. This encodes CASSYSGYEQYF. V and J are TRBV2 and TRBJ2-7; no definite D call. Germline CDR1 SNHLY, CDR2 FYNNEI. The CDR3 has 12 amino acids. V lost 5 bases and J lost 4, with 9 bases in between.

There are a few counts of this clone. The rearrangement joins TRBV6-6 to TRBJ2-7; 7 bases are a match to TRBD2. V trimming: 2 bases; J trimming: 5 bases; junction bases outside the gene matches: 9. The CDR3 consists of 15 residues. Looked up from germline, CDR1 is MNHNY and CDR2 is SVGAGI (reference sequence). CDR3 bases: TGTGCCAGCAGTTACCTGGGAGGGCTTACCCACGAGCAGTACTTC. Amino acid sequence: CASSYLGGLTHEQYF.

V and J are TRBV12-5 and TRBJ2-5, with unresolved D. V was trimmed by 2 bases and J by 3 bases, leaving 13 bases between them. The germline V gene encodes CDR1 LGHNT and CDR2 FRNRAP. The CDR3 covers 15 residues. The CDR3 protein is CASGLLVGRKETQYF. As DNA, the CDR3 is TGTGCTAGTGGTTTGTTAGTTGGGCGCAAAGAGACCCAGTACTTC.

The chain combines TRBV3-1 (or the pseudogene TRBV3-2) with TRBJ1-3; 7 bases line up with TRBD1. The V and J ends lost 5 bases and 0 bases, in that order; junction bases with no gene match: 4. The CDR3 contains 15 residues. Germline V gene lookup returns CDR1 LGHDT and CDR2 YNNKEL (reference sequence). CDR3 sequence (DNA): TGTGCCAGCAGCTCCCGACAGGGCTCTGGAAACACCATATATTTT. The encoded protein is CASSSRQGSGNTIYF.

The J gene is TRBJ1-1, the V gene TRBV6-5; D possibly corresponds to TRBD1 (6 bases). The germline V and J ends were trimmed by 6 bases and 4 bases, with 12 bases remaining between them. This CDR3 spans 13 amino acids. In germline, CDR1 is MNHEY, CDR2 SVGAGI. CDR3 residues: CASRPDRLTEAFF. Written as DNA, the CDR3 is TGTGCCAGCAGACCCGACAGGCTCACTGAAGCTTTCTTT.